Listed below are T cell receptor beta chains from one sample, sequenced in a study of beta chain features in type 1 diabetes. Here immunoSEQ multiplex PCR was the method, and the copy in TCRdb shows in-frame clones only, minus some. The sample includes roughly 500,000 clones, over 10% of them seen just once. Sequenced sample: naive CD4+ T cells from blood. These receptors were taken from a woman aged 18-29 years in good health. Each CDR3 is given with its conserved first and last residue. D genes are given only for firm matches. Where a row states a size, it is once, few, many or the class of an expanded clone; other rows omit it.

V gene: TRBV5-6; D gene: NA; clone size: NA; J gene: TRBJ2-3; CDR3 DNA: TGTGCCAGCAGCCCGGGGATAGCGGTCACAGATACGCAGTATTTT; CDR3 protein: CASSPGIAVTDTQYF
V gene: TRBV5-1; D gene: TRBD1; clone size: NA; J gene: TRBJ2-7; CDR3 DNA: TGCGCCAGCAGCTTCATACAGGGGGCCAACGAGCAGTACTTC; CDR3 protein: CASSFIQGANEQYF
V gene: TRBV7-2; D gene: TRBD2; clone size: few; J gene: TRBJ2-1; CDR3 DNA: TGTGCCAGCGTCTGGGGAGGGGACCGGAATGAGCAGTTCTTC; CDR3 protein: CASVWGGDRNEQFF
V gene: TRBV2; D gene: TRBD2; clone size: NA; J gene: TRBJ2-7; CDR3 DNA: TGTGCCAGCATGGGGCAGCGGGGCCCGTACTACGAGCAGTACTTC; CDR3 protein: CASMGQRGPYYEQYF
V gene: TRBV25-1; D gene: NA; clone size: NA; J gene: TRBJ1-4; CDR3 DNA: TGTGCCAGCAGTGAATACAGCGTTAATGAAAAACTGTTTTTT; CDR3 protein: CASSEYSVNEKLFF
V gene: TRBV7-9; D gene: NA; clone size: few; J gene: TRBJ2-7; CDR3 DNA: TGTGCCAGCAGCCTGCAGGTGTCAATCTACGAGCAGTACTTC; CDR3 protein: CASSLQVSIYEQYF
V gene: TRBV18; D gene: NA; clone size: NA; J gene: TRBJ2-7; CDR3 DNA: TGTGCCAGCTCACCTGAGTTGACAAGCTCCTACGAGCAGTACTTC; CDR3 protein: CASSPELTSSYEQYF
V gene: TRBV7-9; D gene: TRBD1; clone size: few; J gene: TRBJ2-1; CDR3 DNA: TGTGCCAGCAGCCTAGGGACAGGTGGGTATGGTTCCTACAATGAGCAGTTCTTC; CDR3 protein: CASSLGTGGYGSYNEQFF
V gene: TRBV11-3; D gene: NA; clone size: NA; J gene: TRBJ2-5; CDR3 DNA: TGTGCCAGCAGCACCAGTGGCGGGGCGGGGGAGACCCAGTACTTC; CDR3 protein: CASSTSGGAGETQYF
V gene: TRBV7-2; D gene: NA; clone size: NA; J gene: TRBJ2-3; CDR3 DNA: TGTGCCAGCAGCATTTCCGAAGCGCAGTATTTT; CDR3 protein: CASSISEAQYF